These 18 T cell receptor beta chains originate from one sample sequenced in a study of technical replicates of blood from a few donors. Assay used: immunoSEQ multiplex PCR; TCRdb lists only in-frame clones, some missing. The sample has about 73,000 clones; 93% are singletons. Sequenced sample: T cells isolated from PBMCs. Every receptor here comes from a human donor in good health.

V is TRBV4-1 and J is TRBJ2-5, with TRBD2 matching 8 bases. Germline V lookup: CDR1 MGHRA, CDR2 YSYEKL. Trimming cost V 1 base and J 7 bases; bases outside gene matches: 14. The CDR3 spans 17 residues. Written as DNA, the CDR3 is TGCGCCAGCAGCCAAGCGAGCGGCGGGGGGCCAGTGGGGACCCAGTACTTC. It encodes CASSQASGGGPVGTQYF.

The genes are TRBV30 and TRBJ2-2; D call uncertain. The germline gives CDR1 GTSNPN, CDR2 SVGIG (reference sequence). The V end was cut by 0 bases, the J end by 8 bases, with 10 bases between. The CDR3 runs to 13 residues. In nucleotides, the CDR3 is TGTGCCTGGAGTGTTCTAGAGTTTGGGGAGCTGTTTTTT. It is translated as CAWSVLEFGELFF.

As DNA, the CDR3 is TGTGCCAGCAGCGCGGGACAGGGGACTTACAATGAGCAGTTCTTC. Translating it yields CASSAGQGTYNEQFF. This chain connects TRBV5-4 to TRBJ2-1, with TRBD1 matching 10 bases. V shed 4 bases, J shed 4 bases, and the junction held 5 bases outside the gene matches. CDR1 and CDR2 (germline): SGHNT, YYREEE (reference sequence). The CDR3 runs to 15 residues.

The chain carries TRBV19 and TRBJ1-2; tentative D call: TRBD1 (6 bases). The V end was cut by 7 bases, the J end by 13 bases, with 16 bases between. The CDR3 is made up of 11 amino acids. Germline CDR1 is LNHDA and CDR2 is SQIVND (reference sequence). CDR3 in DNA: TGTGCCAGTACCTGGGACAAAGCCCTCACCTTC. Translating it yields CASTWDKALTF.

The V gene is TRBV5-1, the J gene TRBJ2-7; 7 bases fit TRBD1. The V segment lost 7 bases and the J segment 1 base; nucleotides outside the gene matches: 5. Germline assignment: CDR1 SGHRS and CDR2 YFSETQ. The CDR3 consists of 13 residues. CDR3 nucleotides: TGCGCCAGCTCGGCAGGGGGTTCCTACGAGCAGTACTTC. Translating it yields CASSAGGSYEQYF.

This sequence joins TRBV7-9 and TRBJ2-3; 10 bases are a match to TRBD2. Germline values: CDR1 SEHNR, CDR2 FQNEAQ (reference sequence). The CDR3 extends over 16 amino acids. Trimming at V came to 2 bases and at J to 6 bases, leaving 8 bases not matched to a gene. The CDR3 sequence is CASSLNWALAGDTQYF. The CDR3 DNA is TGTGCCAGCAGCTTAAACTGGGCACTAGCGGGGGATACGCAGTATTTT.

The J gene is TRBJ2-7, the V gene TRBV12-2; the table's TRBD1 call for D was not verified on the DNA. TRBV12-2 is marked as a pseudogene. The CDR3 contains 16 residues. In DNA form, the CDR3 reads TGTGCAAGTCCCCTTGAACGACAGGGTGATTCCTACGAGCAGTACTTC. It encodes CASPLERQGDSYEQYF.

The chain carries TRBV11-2 and TRBJ1-1; D gene unclear. The CDR3 runs 13 residues. V lost 3 bases and J lost 4, with 9 bases in between. The germline V gene has CDR1 SGHAT and CDR2 FQNNGV. The CDR3 region has the DNA TGTGCCAGCAGCTTCGAGACTGGCACTGAAGCTTTCTTT. Protein: CASSFETGTEAFF.

The chain employs TRBV5-6 and TRBJ1-2; 7 nucleotides line up with TRBD1. The CDR3 extends over 15 amino acids. Germline-derived CDR1 and CDR2 are SGHDT and YYEEEE. V lost 1 base to trimming and J lost 5 bases; unmatched junction nucleotides: 8. CDR3 region: CASSLFPGQAYGYTF. CDR3 in DNA: TGTGCCAGCAGCTTGTTTCCAGGACAGGCGTATGGCTACACCTTC.

This chain uses TRBV19 with TRBJ2-5; TRBD1 agrees at 7 bases. This CDR3 contains 13 residues. The ends lost 8 bases at V and 2 bases at J; junction bases unmatched: 5. Looked up from germline, CDR1 is LNHDA and CDR2 is SQIVND (reference sequence). The CDR3 DNA reads as TGTGCCAGTCAGAGGGGGCGGCAAGAGACCCAGTACTTC. The encoded protein is CASQRGRQETQYF.

The chain joins TRBV2 to TRBJ1-2; 8 bases match TRBD1. The CDR3 is 14 amino acids. V gave up 6 bases and J gave up 5 bases; unmatched junction bases: 8. Germline V CDR1 and CDR2: SNHLY, FYNNEI. CDR3 DNA sequence: TGTGCCAGCAGGAGAGACAGGGGAGGATATGGCTACACCTTC. This sequence encodes CASRRDRGGYGYTF.

The chain joins TRBV2 to TRBJ1-2, with 9 bases identical to TRBD1. The ends lost 6 bases at V and 3 bases at J; junction bases unmatched: 11. The CDR3 contains 16 residues. CDR1 is SNHLY, CDR2 FYNNEI, per germline. The CDR3 loop is CASRASRGDRDYGYTF. The CDR3 region has the DNA TGTGCCAGCAGGGCATCGCGGGGGGACAGGGACTATGGCTACACCTTC.

V gene TRBV6-5 combines with J gene TRBJ2-7; D may be TRBD1 (6 bases). The CDR3 is 14 amino acids. With 6 bases removed from V and 6 bases from J, the gap between germline ends came to 18 bases. Germline assignment: CDR1 MNHEY and CDR2 SVGAGI. The CDR3 region is CASRTPTGRSEQYF. CDR3 sequence (DNA): TGTGCCAGCAGGACCCCCACAGGGCGCAGCGAGCAGTACTTC.

In the case of this clone: Other DNA sequences of this sample code for an identical CDR3. The CDR3 region is CASSLEGGEQYF. CDR3 DNA sequence: TGTGCCAGCAGCTTAGAAGGGGGCGAGCAGTACTTC. V gene TRBV7-8 combines with J gene TRBJ2-7, with D perhaps TRBD1 (6 bases). The CDR3 totals 12 residues. Deletions cut 1 base from V and 6 bases from J, with 7 bases between. Germline loops: CDR1 SGHVS, CDR2 FQNEAQ.

This clone was recorded a few times. V is TRBV18 and J is TRBJ1-1; TRBD1 aligns across 9 bases. This CDR3 is 18 amino acids long. The germline V gene encodes CDR1 KGHSH and CDR2 LQKENI. The ends lost 3 bases at V and 0 bases at J; junction bases unmatched: 11. CDR3 nucleotides: TGTGCCAGCTCACCTCTTATACAGGGGGCCGGGATGAACACTGAAGCTTTCTTT. This codes for CASSPLIQGAGMNTEAFF.

V gene TRBV5-1 combines with J gene TRBJ2-6; 7 bases line up with TRBD1. Per the germline V gene, CDR1 is SGHRS and CDR2 is YFSETQ. V shed 4 bases and J 2 bases; nucleotides not matched to a gene: 6. This CDR3 is built from 16 residues. The CDR3 spells CASSHRQGAGANVLTF. Written as DNA, the CDR3 is TGCGCCAGCAGCCACCGACAGGGCGCTGGGGCCAACGTCCTGACTTTC.

In nucleotides, the CDR3 is TGTGCCAGCAGAACCATCTTAGCGGGAGGGATAAACTACGAGCAGTACTTC. Its protein is CASRTILAGGINYEQYF. The genes are TRBV28 and TRBJ2-7; 11 nucleotides line up with TRBD2. The trim removed 6 bases at V and 3 bases at J, leaving 13 bases unmatched. Per the germline V gene, CDR1 is MDHEN and CDR2 is SYDVKM. The CDR3 spans 17 residues.

This clone was detected once. CDR3 sequence: CASSYPGQGKNQPQHF. The CDR3 DNA follows: TGTGCCAGCAGTTACCCGGGACAGGGGAAGAATCAGCCCCAGCATTTT. The rearrangement links TRBV6-5 to TRBJ1-5, with TRBD1 matching over 10 bases. Germline V lookup: CDR1 MNHEY, CDR2 SVGAGI. With 2 bases clipped from V and 4 bases from J, the junction kept 5 bases outside the gene matches. The CDR3 is made up of 16 amino acids.